The 13 T cell receptor beta chains listed next were all sequenced from one sample in a study of regulatory T cells in long-lasting Graves disease. Arm-PCR of CDR3 regions and iRepertoire HTBI primers were the basis on which TCR beta libraries were built. Via MiXCR, TCRdb re-called the multiplex PCR reads, giving one row per CDR3 protein. The table has a few hundred thousand distinct CDR3 sequences, about 13% seen once. Regarding time point: newly diagnosed GD, antithyroid drugs for less than 3 months. PBMCs provided the RNA from which the TCR library was made. The sample was also reused in another study, on T cells in Graves' hyperthyroidism and ophthalmopathy.

The sample consisted of peripheral blood mononuclear cells (PBMCs), taken at new diagnosis, from a patient treated with antithyroid drugs. The receptors come from a man aged 25-45 years with Graves disease.

In this sample, this clonotype turned up many times. The chain recombines TRBV5-1 with TRBJ2-1, with 7 bases aligning to TRBD1. The CDR3 has 12 amino acids. The junction had 4 bases not matched to a gene; V was cut back by 3 bases and J by 10 bases. Germline V gene data show CDR1 as SGHRS and CDR2 as YFSETQ. CDR3 amino acids: CASSWTGPEQFF. CDR3 bases: TGCGCCAGCAGCTGGACAGGACCGGAGCAGTTCTTC.

Ten or more counts support this clonotype. The rearrangement links TRBV13 to TRBJ2-3; 10 nucleotides agree with TRBD2. Germline CDR1 PRHDT, CDR2 FYEKMQ (reference sequence). The CDR3 extends over 16 amino acids. The J segment lost 1 base and the V segment lost 6 bases, leaving 7 bases of the junction unmatched. The CDR3, as DNA: TGTGCCAGCAGTTCCCCGAGCGGGAGGGGCACAGATACGCAGTATTTT. This encodes CASSSPSGRGTDTQYF.

This clonotype was seen a handful of times. J is TRBJ2-7 and V is TRBV18, with a possible D match to TRBD1 (5 bases). The CDR3 totals 15 residues. CDR1 and CDR2 from the germline V gene are KGHSH and LQKENI. V was clipped by 3 bases and J by 3 bases, with 15 bases between them. CDR3 DNA: TGTGCCAGCTCACCCCCCGGCAGGGCGGACTACGAGCAGTACTTC. Translating it yields CASSPPGRADYEQYF.

V and J are TRBV4-1 and TRBJ2-1; TRBD2 agrees at 7 bases. Trimming at V came to 11 bases and at J to 9 bases, leaving 10 bases not matched to a gene. Per the germline V gene, CDR1 is MGHRA and CDR2 is YSYEKL. The CDR3 covers 12 residues. CDR3 nucleotides: TGCGCCTGCCTAGGGCCGGGGGGTGAGCAGTTCTTC. It codes for CACLGPGGEQFF.

Only a few counts were recorded for this clonotype. Mismatch with germline at one junction end may stem from a read error. The CDR3 sequence: CASSLVVSGDFNEQSF. The CDR3 nucleotides are TGTGCCAGCAGCTTAGTGGTTAGCGGGGATTTTAATGAGCAGTCCTTC. This chain uses TRBV7-9 with TRBJ2-1; 8 bases fit TRBD2. Germline CDR1 and CDR2: SEHNR and FQNEAQ (reference sequence). The CDR3 runs to 16 residues.

This clonotype has at least ten counts. The gene calls are TRBV5-1 and TRBJ1-1; 8 bases agree with TRBD1. The CDR3 runs 15 residues. The junction had 1 base not matched to a gene; V was cut back by 0 bases and J by 0 bases. From germline, CDR1 is SGHRS and CDR2 YFSETQ. The CDR3 region has the DNA TGCGCCAGCAGCTTGGAGACAGGGGTGAACACTGAAGCTTTCTTT. Translating it yields CASSLETGVNTEAFF.

This clonotype was seen ten or more times. V gene TRBV30 combines with J gene TRBJ2-3; TRBD2 might be the D (7 bases). V was trimmed by 3 bases and J by 4 bases, leaving 17 bases between them. Looked up from germline, CDR1 is GTSNPN and CDR2 is SVGIG (reference sequence). The CDR3 length is 15 residues. The CDR3: CAWRAGLRGADTQYF. The CDR3 DNA follows: TGTGCCTGGAGAGCGGGACTAAGGGGGGCAGATACGCAGTATTTT.

In this sample, this clonotype turned up many times. The chain recombines TRBV29-1 with TRBJ1-5; D is uncertain. The CDR3 runs to 14 residues. Between the trimmed V and J ends, which lost 6 bases and 0 bases, there was a span of 12 bases. Germline CDR1 is SQVTM and CDR2 is ANQGSEA. CDR3 residues: CSVVDDYSNQPQHF. CDR3 coding DNA: TGCAGCGTCGTGGACGATTATAGCAATCAGCCCCAGCATTTT.

This clonotype came up many times. Germline is not matched at one junction end, which may reflect a read error. This sequence joins TRBV2 and TRBJ2-5, with 12 positions matching TRBD2. CDR1 SNHLY and CDR2 FYNNEI come from the germline V gene. This CDR3 is 16 amino acids long. The CDR3 loop is CASRETSGSGEETQYF. The CDR3 nucleotides read TGTGCCAGCCGTGAGACTAGCGGGAGTGGCGAAGAGACCCAGTACTTC.

The rearrangement links TRBV12-3 or TRBV12-4 to TRBJ2-7; D is unclear. The CDR3 has 11 amino acids. Trimming removed 7 bases from V and 7 bases from J, with 11 bases in between. CDR3 region: CASNISREQYF. CDR3 nucleotide sequence: TGTGCCAGCAATATAAGTCGTGAGCAGTACTTC.

There are a few counts of this clonotype. This rearrangement joins TRBV6-1 to TRBJ2-5; D not certain. The germline gives CDR1 MNHNS, CDR2 SASEGT. Trimming shortened V by 3 bases and J by 2 bases, and 7 bases separated the two germline ends. The CDR3 runs 13 residues. Here the CDR3 DNA reads TGTGCCAGCAGTGAGAGGATGCAAGAGACCCAGTACTTC. This translates into CASSERMQETQYF.

This clonotype was detected only a few times. The chain joins TRBV7-2 to TRBJ2-7; possible D gene TRBD2, 6 bases. Germline V lookup: CDR1 SGHTA, CDR2 FQGNSA. The CDR3 covers 13 residues. Deletions cut 6 bases from V and 6 bases from J, with 15 bases between. The DNA of the CDR3 is TGTGCCAGCAGGGAGGGAGCAGCAAGCGAGCAGTACTTC. It encodes CASREGAASEQYF.

The rearrangement uses TRBV18 and TRBJ2-5, with 7 bases lining up with TRBD1. V lost 4 bases to trimming and J lost 5 bases; unmatched junction nucleotides: 7. The CDR3 consists of 14 residues. Germline V gene lookup returns CDR1 KGHSH and CDR2 LQKENI. For the CDR3, the DNA is TGTGCCAGCTCACTCGACAGGGTCTGGGAGACCCAGTACTTC. This sequence encodes CASSLDRVWETQYF.